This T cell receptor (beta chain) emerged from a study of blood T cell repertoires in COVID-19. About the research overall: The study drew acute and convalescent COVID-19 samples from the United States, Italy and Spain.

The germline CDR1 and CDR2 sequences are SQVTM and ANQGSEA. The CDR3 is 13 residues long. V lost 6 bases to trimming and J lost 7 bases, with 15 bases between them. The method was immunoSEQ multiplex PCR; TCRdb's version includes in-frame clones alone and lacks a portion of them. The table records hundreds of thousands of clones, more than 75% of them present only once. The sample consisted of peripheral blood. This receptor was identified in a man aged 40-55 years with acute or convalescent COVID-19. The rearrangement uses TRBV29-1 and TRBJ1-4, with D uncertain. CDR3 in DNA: TGCAGCGTAGAAACGGAACGGGGTGAAAAACTGTTTTTT. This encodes CSVETERGEKLFF.